This T cell receptor (beta chain) was captured in a study of post-analysis software for immune sequencing data. Built from TCR beta cDNA, the libraries had unique molecular identifiers in them. When 1 to 10 million T cells were used, they gave roughly 490,000 cDNA molecules. TCRdb itself ran the PCR reads through MiXCR, one entry per CDR3 protein. The repertoire has about 540,000 distinct CDR3 sequences, roughly 34% of them found once; the top ten carry 6%. Study conclusions and caveats: The study found significantly lower normalized Chao1 diversity in multiple sclerosis patients than in controls. Roughly five TRBV segments, including TRBV5-6, TRBV5-1 and TRBV20-1, were more frequent in patients than controls.

In regard to this clonotype: Its antigen is not known.

The CDR3 covers 15 residues. Germline lookup yields CDR1 SGDLS and CDR2 YYNGEE. The V segment lost 0 bases and the J segment 4 bases; nucleotides outside the gene matches: 4. The sequence was obtained from a girl aged 2-17 years with multiple sclerosis. V is TRBV9 and J is TRBJ1-5, with 7 bases matching TRBD1. Sequenced input: blood. The chain's CDR3 is CASSVEGQFNQPQHF. CDR3 nucleotides: TGTGCCAGCAGCGTAGAGGGACAGTTTAATCAGCCCCAGCATTTT.